This T cell receptor (beta chain) was found in a study of CD8+ T cells in alopecia areata. Extracted from the samples, RNA was reverse transcribed into cDNA to serve as the sequencing template. Assay: immunoSEQ multiplex PCR; the TCRdb copy retains only in-frame clones and omits some. The sample lists some 110,000 clones, approximately 59% occurring once. CDR1 and CDR2 (germline): GTSNPN, SVGIG (reference sequence). The CDR3 covers 16 residues. Between the trimmed V and J ends, which lost 4 bases and 0 bases, there was a span of 18 bases. Treatment of the sample: oral pan-JAK inhibitor, 5-10 mg twice daily. Lesional scalp punch biopsies and peripheral blood came from alopecia areata patients.

The source of this sequence is a human donor with alopecia areata. Sequenced material: CD8+ T cells sorted from blood, taken at week 4, from a patient treated with tofacitinib. This sequence joins TRBV30 and TRBJ1-2; a weak D match, TRBD1 (5 bases). The CDR3 DNA follows: TGTGCCTGGACCTCAGGTTTGAGGGGCCCTAACTATGGCTACACCTTC. Translating it yields CAWTSGLRGPNYGYTF.